These T cell receptor beta chains were read from a single sample in a study of blood T cell repertoires in COVID-19. Generated by immunoSEQ multiplex PCR, the TCRdb table keeps only in-frame clones and is missing some. The sample has hundreds of thousands of clones, approximately 90% seen once; the top ten hold approximately 9%. Sample: PBMCs or T cells enriched from blood (not recorded which). The receptor set was obtained from a woman aged 18 to 35 who had recovered from COVID-19. Both conserved end residues are part of each CDR3. D genes are given only for firm matches. Not all rows give a size; the values are once, few, many and, for expanded clones, a class.

j_gene: TRBJ1-1
abundance: .
d_gene: .
v_gene: TRBV6-5
CDR3aa: CASRAAATRGTEAFF
CDR3nt: TGTGCCAGCAGGGCGGCGGCCACCCGGGGCACTGAAGCTTTCTTT

j_gene: TRBJ2-5
abundance: .
d_gene: .
v_gene: TRBV2
CDR3aa: CASRQEETQYF
CDR3nt: TGTGCCAGCAGGCAGGAAGAGACCCAGTACTTC

j_gene: TRBJ1-2
abundance: .
d_gene: TRBD1
v_gene: TRBV27
CDR3aa: CASSLGQGLLGYTF
CDR3nt: TGTGCCAGCAGTTTAGGACAGGGCTTATTAGGTTACACCTTC

j_gene: TRBJ1-4
abundance: .
d_gene: .
v_gene: TRBV12-3/TRBV12-4
CDR3aa: CASSNAEKLFF
CDR3nt: TGTGCCAGCAGCAACGCGGAAAAACTGTTTTTT

j_gene: TRBJ2-2
abundance: .
d_gene: .
v_gene: TRBV2
CDR3aa: CASRLTVAGELFF
CDR3nt: TGTGCCAGCAGACTTACCGTCGCCGGGGAGCTGTTTTTT

j_gene: TRBJ1-2
abundance: .
d_gene: TRBD1
v_gene: TRBV6-5
CDR3aa: CASSRGTGDGYTF
CDR3nt: TGTGCCAGCAGCCGAGGGACAGGGGATGGCTACACCTTC

j_gene: TRBJ1-5
abundance: .
d_gene: .
v_gene: TRBV6-5
CDR3aa: CASSLKTGFNQPQHF
CDR3nt: TGTGCCAGCAGTTTAAAAACAGGGTTCAATCAGCCCCAGCATTTT

j_gene: TRBJ1-2
abundance: .
d_gene: .
v_gene: TRBV9
CDR3aa: CASSVAPGPGGHGYTF
CDR3nt: TGTGCCAGCAGCGTAGCTCCGGGTCCGGGTGGTCATGGCTACACCTTC

j_gene: TRBJ2-7
abundance: .
d_gene: TRBD2
v_gene: TRBV6-5
CDR3aa: CASSYSASGSGYEQYF
CDR3nt: TGTGCCAGCAGTTACTCGGCTAGCGGGAGTGGTTACGAGCAGTACTTC

j_gene: TRBJ2-5
abundance: .
d_gene: .
v_gene: TRBV27
CDR3aa: CASRDNRDWGDWTQYF
CDR3nt: TGTGCCAGCAGGGACAACCGGGACTGGGGGGATTGGACCCAGTACTTC

j_gene: TRBJ1-2
abundance: once
d_gene: .
v_gene: TRBV9
CDR3aa: CASSLGGLYGYTF
CDR3nt: TGTGCCAGCAGCCTAGGGGGGCTCTATGGCTACACCTTC

j_gene: TRBJ2-7
abundance: once
d_gene: TRBD1
v_gene: TRBV3-1/TRBV3-2
CDR3aa: CASSLNADRGGEQYF
CDR3nt: TGTGCCAGCAGCCTAAATGCGGACAGGGGCGGCGAGCAGTACTTC

j_gene: TRBJ1-2
abundance: .
d_gene: .
v_gene: TRBV12-3/TRBV12-4
CDR3aa: CASGSRGAGGYTF
CDR3nt: TGTGCCAGCGGGAGCCGAGGGGCGGGGGGCTACACCTTC

j_gene: TRBJ1-5
abundance: .
d_gene: .
v_gene: TRBV28
CDR3aa: CASRSITNQPQHF
CDR3nt: TGTGCCAGCAGATCTATTACGAATCAGCCCCAGCATTTT

j_gene: TRBJ2-1
abundance: .
d_gene: TRBD1
v_gene: TRBV3-1/TRBV3-2
CDR3aa: CASSRTRGHEQFF
CDR3nt: TGTGCCAGCAGCCGAACAAGGGGGCATGAGCAGTTCTTC

j_gene: TRBJ2-3
abundance: .
d_gene: TRBD2
v_gene: TRBV19
CDR3aa: CASSNKAGRTDTQYF
CDR3nt: TGTGCCAGTAGTAATAAAGCGGGGCGCACAGATACGCAGTATTTT

j_gene: TRBJ2-7
abundance: .
d_gene: .
v_gene: TRBV6-5
CDR3aa: CASSYLDRTYEQYF
CDR3nt: TGTGCCAGCAGTTACTTGGACAGAACCTACGAGCAGTACTTC

j_gene: TRBJ1-1
abundance: once
d_gene: .
v_gene: TRBV28
CDR3aa: CASVLQGTEAFF
CDR3nt: TGTGCCAGCGTCTTACAGGGCACTGAAGCTTTCTTT

j_gene: TRBJ2-7
abundance: .
d_gene: .
v_gene: TRBV7-2
CDR3aa: CASSFNFPSYEQYF
CDR3nt: TGTGCCAGCAGCTTCAATTTCCCCTCCTACGAGCAGTACTTC